This is a list of T cell receptor beta chains from one sample in a study of blood T cell repertoires in COVID-19. Data came from immunoSEQ multiplex PCR; TCRdb stores just in-frame clones and leaves some out. The table has around 400,000 clones, around 89% seen once. What was sequenced was peripheral blood. All receptors come from a man in his forties with acute or convalescent COVID-19. Each CDR3 is given with its conserved first and last residue. A D gene is named only where the DNA matches it firmly. Clone size is given for some rows only: seen once, a few or many times, or a class if the clone is expanded.

>TRBJ2-4|TRBV28|.|.
TGTGCCAGCAGTTTATATCCACTAGAGGGCAAAAACATTCAGTACTTC
CASSLYPLEGKNIQYF
>TRBJ1-2|TRBV5-1|.|.
TGCGCCAGCAGCTTGGCCCAGGGTGGCTACACCTTC
CASSLAQGGYTF
>TRBJ2-2|TRBV6-1|TRBD1|.
TGTGCCAGCAGTGACCAACCGACAGGGAAGGGGGAGCTGTTTTTT
CASSDQPTGKGELFF
>TRBJ1-5|TRBV4-2|.|.
TGTGCCAGCAGCCAAGATCACAGGCGATATAGCAATCAGCCCCAGCATTTT
CASSQDHRRYSNQPQHF
>TRBJ1-2|TRBV4-3|.|.
TGCGCCAGCAGCCAAGATACCGGGGTTAACTATGGCTACACCTTC
CASSQDTGVNYGYTF
>TRBJ2-3|TRBV7-3|TRBD2|.
TGTGCCAGCAGCCCGACGGGGGGGCTGGGGGCGCAGTATTTT
CASSPTGGLGAQYF
>TRBJ2-3|TRBV25-1|.|.
TGTGCCAGCAGTGCTGATCAGAGCACAGATACGCAGTATTTT
CASSADQSTDTQYF
>TRBJ1-5|TRBV4-2|.|few
TGTGCCAGCAGCCAAGAATGGGGGGAGCCCCAGCATTTT
CASSQEWGEPQHF
>TRBJ2-7|TRBV6-1|.|.
TGTGCCAGCAGTGAATACAGGGTCTCCTACGAGCAGTACTTC
CASSEYRVSYEQYF
>TRBJ1-1|TRBV5-4|.|once
TGTGCCAGCAGCTTGAGAGGCACTGAAGCTTTCTTT
CASSLRGTEAFF
>TRBJ2-1|TRBV4-1|.|.
TGCGCCAGCAGCCAAGTCCTAGCCAGGGGGGTCAATGAGCAGTTCTTC
CASSQVLARGVNEQFF
>TRBJ2-1|TRBV27|TRBD2|.
TGTGCCAGCAGTACGACCGGGACTAGCGGGGTCCATGAGCAGTTCTTC
CASSTTGTSGVHEQFF
>TRBJ2-1|TRBV19|TRBD1|once
TGTGCCAGTAGTAGGTCCTTGGACAGGGGGCCCAATGAGCAGTTCTTC
CASSRSLDRGPNEQFF
>TRBJ2-1|TRBV4-1|TRBD1|once
TGCGCCAGCAGCCAAAACGACAGGGCTATGGTGCATGAGCAGTTCTTC
CASSQNDRAMVHEQFF
>TRBJ2-4|TRBV28|TRBD1|.
TGTGCCAGCAGACAGGGGGGCGGAAACATTCAGTACTTC
CASRQGGGNIQYF
>TRBJ1-2|TRBV11-2|TRBD1|.
TGTGCCAGCAGCTTCCAGGCAGGGGGTAACTATGGCTACACCTTC
CASSFQAGGNYGYTF
>TRBJ2-5|TRBV6-5|.|.
TGTGCCAGCAGTCAGGGGAACCAAGAGACCCAGTACTTC
CASSQGNQETQYF
>TRBJ1-1|TRBV10-1|TRBD1|.
TGCGCCAGCAGAGCAGGGGGGAGCACTGAAGCTTTCTTT
CASRAGGSTEAFF
>TRBJ1-2|TRBV6-5|TRBD1|.
TGTGCCAGCAATCGGAGACAGGGGTATGACTATGGCTACACCTTC
CASNRRQGYDYGYTF
>TRBJ2-7|TRBV19|.|.
TGTGCCAGTAGTAGTAGCGGATCCTACGAGCAGTACTTC
CASSSSGSYEQYF
>TRBJ1-1|TRBV9|.|.
TGTGCCAGCAGCTCTGGGGGGGGAGGTAACACTGAAGCTTTCTTT
CASSSGGGGNTEAFF